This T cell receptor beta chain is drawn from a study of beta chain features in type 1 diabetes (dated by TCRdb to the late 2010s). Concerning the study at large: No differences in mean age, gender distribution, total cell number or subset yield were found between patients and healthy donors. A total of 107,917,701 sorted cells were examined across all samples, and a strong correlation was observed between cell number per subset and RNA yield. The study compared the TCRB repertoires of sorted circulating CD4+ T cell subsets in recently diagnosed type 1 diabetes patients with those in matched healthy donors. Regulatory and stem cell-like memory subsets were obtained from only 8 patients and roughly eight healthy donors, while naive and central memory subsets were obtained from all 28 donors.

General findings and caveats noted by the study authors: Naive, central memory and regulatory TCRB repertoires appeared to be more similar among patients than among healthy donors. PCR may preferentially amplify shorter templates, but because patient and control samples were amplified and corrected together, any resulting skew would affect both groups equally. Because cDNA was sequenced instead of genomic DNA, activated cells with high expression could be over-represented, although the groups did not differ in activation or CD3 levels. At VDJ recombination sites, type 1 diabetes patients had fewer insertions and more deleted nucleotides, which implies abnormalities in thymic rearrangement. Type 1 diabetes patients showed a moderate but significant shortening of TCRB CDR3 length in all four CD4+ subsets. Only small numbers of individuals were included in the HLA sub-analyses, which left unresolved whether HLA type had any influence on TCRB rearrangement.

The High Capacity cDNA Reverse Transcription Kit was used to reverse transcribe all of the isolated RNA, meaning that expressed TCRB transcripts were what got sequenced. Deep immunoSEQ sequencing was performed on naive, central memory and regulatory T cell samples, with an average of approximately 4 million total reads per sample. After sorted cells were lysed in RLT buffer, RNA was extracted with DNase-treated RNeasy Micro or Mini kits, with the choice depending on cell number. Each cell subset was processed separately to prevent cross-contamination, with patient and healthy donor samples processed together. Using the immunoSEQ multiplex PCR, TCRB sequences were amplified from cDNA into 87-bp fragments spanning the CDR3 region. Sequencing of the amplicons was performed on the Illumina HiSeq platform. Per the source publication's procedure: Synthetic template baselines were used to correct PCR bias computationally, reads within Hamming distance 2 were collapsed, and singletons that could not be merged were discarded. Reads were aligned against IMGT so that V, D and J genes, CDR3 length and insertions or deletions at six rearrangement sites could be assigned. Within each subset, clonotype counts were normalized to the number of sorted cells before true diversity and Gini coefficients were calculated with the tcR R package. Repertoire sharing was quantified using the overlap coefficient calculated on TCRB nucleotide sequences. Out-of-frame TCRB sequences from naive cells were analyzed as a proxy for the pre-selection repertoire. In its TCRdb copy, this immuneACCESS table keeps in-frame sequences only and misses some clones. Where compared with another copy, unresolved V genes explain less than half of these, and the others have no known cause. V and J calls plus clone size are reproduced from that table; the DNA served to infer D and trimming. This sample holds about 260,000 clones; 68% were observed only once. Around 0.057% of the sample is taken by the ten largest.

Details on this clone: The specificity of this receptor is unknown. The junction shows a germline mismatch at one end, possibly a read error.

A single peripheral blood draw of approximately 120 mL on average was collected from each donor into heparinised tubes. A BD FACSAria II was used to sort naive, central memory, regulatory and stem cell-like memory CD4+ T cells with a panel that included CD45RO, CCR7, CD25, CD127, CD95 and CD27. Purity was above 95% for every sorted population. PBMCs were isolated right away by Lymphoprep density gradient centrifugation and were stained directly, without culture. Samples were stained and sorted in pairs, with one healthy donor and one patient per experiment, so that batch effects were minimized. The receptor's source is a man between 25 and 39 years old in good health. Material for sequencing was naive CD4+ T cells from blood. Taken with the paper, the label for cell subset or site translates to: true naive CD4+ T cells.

In nucleotides, the sequence is TGTGCCGGCAGCCGGGTCCTAGCCAAAAACATTCAGTACTTC. Its amino acids are CAGSRVLAKNIQYF. The sequence joins TRBV28 to TRBJ2-4; the D gene is not confidently resolved. According to the germline V gene, CDR1 reads MDHEN and CDR2 reads SYDVKM. The CDR3 covers 14 residues, taking in both the cysteine and the phenylalanine. Only the CDR3 DNA is retained, 42 bases long and in frame from the first base.